This TCR beta chain was observed in a study of CD8+ T cells in alopecia areata. Extracted RNA was reverse transcribed into cDNA, the sequencing template. Here immunoSEQ multiplex PCR was the method, and the copy in TCRdb shows in-frame clones only, minus some. The sample includes around 290,000 clones, none of them occurring once. Germline V gene lookup returns CDR1 NSQYPW and CDR2 LRSPGD (reference sequence). The CDR3 covers 13 residues. The V end lost 6 bases, the J end lost 1 base, and 8 bases lay between the germline ends. Cells pooled from cutaneous lymph nodes were sorted on CD4, CD8alpha, NKG2D, NKG2ACE and other markers. Study observations and caveats: Tissue-resident alphabeta T cells belonging to normal skin likewise get sequenced within scalp specimens.

As regards this clone: The antigen is undetermined. These gene names are mouse names. The read terminates 4 residues ahead of where the CDR3 ends, so the germline J gene completes it.

The sequencing sample was made of CD4+ T cells sorted from a lymph node. This receptor was identified in a C3H/HeJ mouse with alopecia areata. The strain's MHC haplotype is H2-k. This chain connects TRBV1 to TRBJ2-3, with D maybe TRBD1 (5 bases). The sequenced CDR3 bases are TGCACCTGCAGCACGACAGGTGCAGAA. Protein sequence: CTCSTTGAE. The whole CDR3 reads CTCSTTGAETLYF.